The sample holds a few counts of the clone carrying this T cell receptor (beta chain). Its antigen is undetermined. This entry comes from a study of OX40 agonist ivuxolimab in advanced cancers. Study observations and caveats: The antigen specificity of the peripheral T cells (those that were expanded) was not determined. Low normalized T-cell clonal expansion also characterized some of the nonresponders.

CDR1 and CDR2 from the germline V gene are SGHTA and FQGTGA. V lost 8 bases and J 4 bases, leaving 18 bases between the germline ends. The CDR3 extends over 15 amino acids. Assay: immunoSEQ multiplex PCR; the TCRdb copy retains only in-frame clones and omits some. Of 77,000 or so clones listed, more than 65% are singletons. The V and J genes are TRBV7-3 and TRBJ2-1, with D possibly being TRBD2 (6 bases). The source is an adult with an advanced solid tumor such as melanoma, head and neck, liver or kidney cancer. Here the sequenced sample was CD4+ or CD8+ T cells sorted from blood, taken in a trial of the OX40 agonist ivuxolimab. The CDR3 DNA reads as TGTGCCAGCGCTAAGGTGGGGGGTTTTTACAATGAGCAGTTCTTC. It encodes CASAKVGGFYNEQFF.